This TCR beta chain derives from a study of T cells after yellow fever vaccination. This clonotype was observed a handful of times. By 5'RACE template switching, TCR cDNA was produced, with a universal primer site and UMIs added in the process. TCRdb ran MiXCR on the 5' RACE reads and lists one entry per CDR3 protein. The table records 25,000 to 40,000 distinct CDR3 sequences, 6.5% to 8% of them present only once. Study results and caveats: Once the booster was given, most primary-vaccination clones reappeared, at around 95% for CD4 and roughly 91% for CD8.

Germline V gives CDR1 SGHRS, CDR2 YFSETQ. Trimming left V 3 bases short and J 5 bases short, with 6 bases between. The CDR3 covers 12 residues. The V call is TRBV5-1, the J call TRBJ2-1; no definite D call. The TCR sequence derives from a man younger than 35 who received the YFV17D yellow fever vaccine. The sequencing here drew on PBMCs, either bulk or a sorted T-cell subset (CD4+, CD8+, memory, or dextramer-sorted; not recorded which), taken on the day of the first yellow fever vaccination. The CDR3 nucleotides read TGCGCCAGCAGCTGGCAAGACAATGAGCAGTTCTTC. Its translation is CASSWQDNEQFF.